The 20 T cell receptor beta chains given below trace back to one sample, sequenced in a study of shared clonotypes between healthy human individuals. Repertoires were generated with immunoSEQ multiplex PCR, while TCRdb's copy carries only in-frame clones and drops some. The table lists 2 million to 2.5 million clones, more than 85% of them singletons, with about 0.37% in the top ten. Sequenced material: naive CD4+ T cells from PBMCs. Specified subset: CD45RA+ positively selected. The receptor source for this set is a man in his late teens or twenties in good health. Some clones in this sample may be carry-over from other donors' samples.

V gene TRBV5-1 combines with J gene TRBJ1-5; no clear D gene. The ends were cut back, 4 bases at V and 3 bases at J, with 14 bases in the middle. Looked up from germline, CDR1 is SGHRS and CDR2 is YFSETQ. The CDR3 contains 15 residues. The CDR3 sequence is CASSPQSGNNQPQHF. In DNA form, the CDR3 reads TGCGCCAGCAGCCCCCAGTCCGGTAACAATCAGCCCCAGCATTTT. The full variable domain, its missing parts supplied by reference TRBV5-1 and TRBJ1-5, is KAGVTQTPRYLIKTRGQQVTLSCSPISGHRSVSWYQQTPGQGLQFLFEYFSETQRNKGNFPGRFSGRQFSNSRSEMNVSTLELGDSALYLCASSPQSGNNQPQHFGDGTRLSIL.

The rearrangement links TRBV10-3 to TRBJ1-3, with a tentative D call TRBD1 (6 bases). Per the germline V gene, CDR1 is ENHRY and CDR2 is SYGVKD. Trimming left V 10 bases short and J 0 bases short, with 13 bases between. The CDR3 has 14 residues. The CDR3 protein is CATTRGGSGNTIYF. In DNA, the CDR3 is TGTGCCACAACCCGAGGGGGCTCTGGAAACACCATATATTTT.

The chain recombines TRBV18 with TRBJ1-2; D may be TRBD1 (6 bases). CDR1 is KGHSH, CDR2 LQKENI, per germline. The germline V and J ends were trimmed by 6 bases and 6 bases, with 17 bases remaining between them. The CDR3 is 14 residues long. The CDR3 region is CASSRNRDTDGYTF. The CDR3 DNA sequence: TGTGCCAGCTCGCGGAACCGGGACACAGATGGCTACACCTTC.

V is TRBV11-2 and J is TRBJ1-1; D is perhaps TRBD1 (6 bases). This CDR3 region has 13 residues. With 3 bases removed from V and 12 bases from J, the gap between germline ends came to 17 bases. Germline CDR1 SGHAT, CDR2 FQNNGV. This CDR3 is CASSLSYRVASFF. In nucleotides, the CDR3 is TGTGCCAGCAGCTTGTCCTACAGGGTCGCTTCTTTCTTT.

The chain has TRBV4-2 and TRBJ2-1; no clear D. V lost 1 base and J 2 bases, leaving 9 bases between the germline ends. The V gene's germline CDR1 is LGHNA and CDR2 YNFKEQ. The CDR3 sequence is 15 residues long. CDR3 region: CASSQGSAAYNEQFF. The CDR3 DNA reads TGTGCCAGCAGCCAAGGGTCGGCGGCCTACAATGAGCAGTTCTTC.

In its sample, this clone was seen a few times. This chain joins TRBV5-4 and TRBJ2-7; 9 nucleotides align to TRBD1. The germline V gene encodes CDR1 SGHNT and CDR2 YYREEE (reference sequence). V lost 6 bases to trimming and J lost 6 bases; unmatched junction nucleotides: 7. This CDR3 has 13 amino acids. The CDR3 bases are TGTGCCAGCACCCTGGACAGGGGCCGCGAGCAGTACTTC. It is translated as CASTLDRGREQYF.

The chain employs TRBV4-3 and TRBJ2-3; D is ambiguous. Deletions cut 11 bases from V and 2 bases from J, with 23 bases between. Germline values: CDR1 LGHNA, CDR2 YSLEER. This CDR3 has 16 amino acids. CDR3 sequence (DNA): TGCGCCCCTCCGTGTGGAGCACCCGAATACACAGATACGCAGTATTTT. Residues: CAPPCGAPEYTDTQYF.

The V gene is TRBV7-3, the J gene TRBJ2-2; TRBD1 matches 9 bases. The trim removed 5 bases at V and 4 bases at J, leaving 14 bases unmatched. Germline V lookup: CDR1 SGHTA, CDR2 FQGTGA. This CDR3 is 18 amino acids long. The DNA of the CDR3 is TGTGCCAGCAGCCCGCCCCGCTCCGGGACAGGGTTCACCGGGGAGCTGTTTTTT. Residues: CASSPPRSGTGFTGELFF.

This clone has only one observation. The chain has TRBV18 and TRBJ2-7; 11 bases align to TRBD1. Per the germline V gene, CDR1 is KGHSH and CDR2 is LQKENI. V dropped 5 bases and J dropped 2; count of bases not matched to a gene: 5. This CDR3 has 15 residues. In nucleotides, the CDR3 is TGTGCCAGCTCAGTGGGACAGGGGGACACCTACGAGCAGTACTTC. This gives the protein CASSVGQGDTYEQYF.

The V gene is TRBV25-1, the J gene TRBJ2-5; D assignment may be TRBD1 or TRBD2 (6 bases each). CDR3 length equals 13 residues. The germline gives CDR1 MGHDK, CDR2 SYGVNS. V lost 6 bases to trimming and J lost 5 bases, with 13 bases between them. The CDR3 bases are TGTGCCAGCAGGAGGGGGGACGTGGAGACCCAGTACTTC. Translated, it gives CASRRGDVETQYF.

As for this clone: Other DNA sequences in this sample translate to the same CDR3. This rearrangement joins TRBV20-1 to TRBJ2-1; D is perhaps TRBD2 (6 bases). V dropped 6 bases and J dropped 8 bases, with 11 bases sitting between them. CDR1 is DFQATT, CDR2 SNEGSKA, per germline (reference sequence). This CDR3 is 11 amino acids long. The CDR3 loop is CSAARRDEQFF. CDR3 in DNA: TGCAGTGCGGCTAGGAGGGATGAGCAGTTCTTC.

The rearrangement joins TRBV29-1 to TRBJ2-3; TRBD1 matches at 12 bases. This CDR3 region has 16 residues. V shed 4 bases, J shed 2 bases, and the junction held 7 bases outside the gene matches. CDR1 and CDR2 from the germline V gene are SQVTM and ANQGSEA. CDR3 coding DNA: TGCAGCGTTGGAGGGACAGGGGGCCCTTACACAGATACGCAGTATTTT. Protein: CSVGGTGGPYTDTQYF.

The chain uses TRBV4-3 and TRBJ2-7, with 16 bases identical to TRBD2. Germline CDR1 LGHNA, CDR2 YSLEER. The CDR3 loop spans 22 amino acids. V lost 0 bases, J lost 7 bases, and 21 bases stayed unmatched. CDR3 sequence reads: CASSQDLWAPGLAGGHRGEQYF. As DNA, the CDR3 is TGCGCCAGCAGCCAAGATCTGTGGGCCCCGGGACTAGCGGGAGGGCACCGAGGAGAGCAGTACTTC.

This chain connects TRBV2 to TRBJ2-1; TRBD2 matches 10 bases. Germline lookup yields CDR1 SNHLY and CDR2 FYNNEI. Germline trimming cut 1 base from V and 10 bases from J; bases unmatched to any gene: 10. The CDR3 has 16 amino acids. In DNA form, the CDR3 reads TGTGCCAGCAGTGAAGGTCTAGCGGGAGCCATTCGGGAGCAGTTCTTC. It is translated as CASSEGLAGAIREQFF.

The gene calls are TRBV28 and TRBJ2-3; 13 bases agree with TRBD2. V shed 1 base, J shed 2 bases, and the junction held 6 bases outside the gene matches. Germline V gene lookup returns CDR1 MDHEN and CDR2 SYDVKM. There are 18 residues in the CDR3. CDR3 region: CASSLFPGLAGVTDTQYF. The CDR3 DNA is TGTGCCAGCAGTTTATTCCCCGGACTAGCGGGGGTCACAGATACGCAGTATTTT.

The chain is built from TRBV30 and TRBJ1-3; no firm D call. CDR1 is GTSNPN, CDR2 SVGIG, per germline (reference sequence). Trimming removed 0 bases from V and 4 bases from J, with 7 bases in between. The CDR3 totals 13 residues. CDR3 coding DNA: TGTGCCTGGAGTGTACTGGAGGGAAACACCATATATTTT. It specifies CAWSVLEGNTIYF.

This CDR3 is CASSQGRAGNEKLFF. The CDR3 nucleotides are TGCGCCAGCAGCCAAGGTCGGGCGGGAAATGAAAAACTGTTTTTT. J is TRBJ1-4 and V is TRBV4-1; D unresolved. The V and J ends lost 1 base and 5 bases respectively, with 11 bases between them. The germline V gene encodes CDR1 MGHRA and CDR2 YSYEKL. The CDR3 covers 15 residues.

This chain joins TRBV5-1 and TRBJ2-2, with 7 bases fitting TRBD2. The trim removed 4 bases at V and 2 bases at J, leaving 8 bases unmatched. The germline gives CDR1 SGHRS, CDR2 YFSETQ. The CDR3 spans 16 residues. The CDR3 here is CASSGRGVGNTGELFF. The CDR3 nucleotides read TGCGCCAGCAGCGGGAGGGGCGTCGGAAACACCGGGGAGCTGTTTTTT.

The chain is built from TRBV7-2 and TRBJ2-5; D remains unclear. In germline, CDR1 is SGHTA, CDR2 FQGNSA. The germline V and J ends were trimmed by 2 bases and 5 bases, with 15 bases remaining between them. The CDR3 sequence is 15 residues long. The CDR3 bases are TGTGCCAGCAGCTTAATCTCCGACGTTTGGGAGACCCAGTACTTC. Encoded protein: CASSLISDVWETQYF.

The genes are TRBV5-4 and TRBJ2-3; 7 bases fit TRBD2. This CDR3 region has 15 residues. Unmatched junction bases numbered 10, after V lost 5 bases and J lost 4 bases. Germline V gene data show CDR1 as SGHNT and CDR2 as YYREEE (reference sequence). The CDR3 sequence: CASRPPGLKSDTQYF. As DNA, the CDR3 is TGTGCCAGCAGACCACCGGGACTAAAATCAGATACGCAGTATTTT.